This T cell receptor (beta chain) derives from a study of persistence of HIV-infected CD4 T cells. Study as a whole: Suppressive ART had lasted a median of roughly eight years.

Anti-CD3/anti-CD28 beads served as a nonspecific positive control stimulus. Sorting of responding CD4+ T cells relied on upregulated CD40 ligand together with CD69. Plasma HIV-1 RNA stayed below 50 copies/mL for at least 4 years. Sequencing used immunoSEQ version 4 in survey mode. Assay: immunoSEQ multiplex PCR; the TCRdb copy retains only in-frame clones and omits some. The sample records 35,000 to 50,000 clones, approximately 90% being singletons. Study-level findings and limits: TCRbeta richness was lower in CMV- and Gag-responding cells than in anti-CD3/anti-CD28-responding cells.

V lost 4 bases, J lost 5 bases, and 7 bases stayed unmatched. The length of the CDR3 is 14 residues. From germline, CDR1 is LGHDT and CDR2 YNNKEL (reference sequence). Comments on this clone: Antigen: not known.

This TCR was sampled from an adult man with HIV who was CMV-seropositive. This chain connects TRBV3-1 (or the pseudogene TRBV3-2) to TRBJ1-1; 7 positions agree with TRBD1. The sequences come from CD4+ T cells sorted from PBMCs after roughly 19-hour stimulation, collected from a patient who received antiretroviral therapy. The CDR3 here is CASSPTGRRTEAFF. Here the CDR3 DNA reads TGTGCCAGCAGCCCGACAGGGCGAAGGACTGAAGCTTTCTTT.